Following are 20 T cell receptor beta chains from one sample sequenced in a study of blood T cell repertoires in COVID-19. Method: immunoSEQ multiplex PCR; TCRdb's copy keeps in-frame clones and lacks some. The sample consists of 200,000 to 250,000 clones, around 87% of them appearing once. Sequencing was done on a sample of peripheral blood. The receptor set was obtained from a woman aged 30 to 39 who had recovered from COVID-19.

For this clone: This sample also contains other DNA sequences that code for the same CDR3. This chain joins TRBV6-1 and TRBJ1-5, with D possibly TRBD1 on 6 matching bases. This CDR3 comprises 15 residues. V gave up 0 bases and J gave up 3 bases, with 9 bases separating them. Looked up from germline, CDR1 is MNHNS and CDR2 is SASEGT. The CDR3 sequence is CASSEAGGYNQPQHF. The CDR3 DNA follows: TGTGCCAGCAGTGAAGCAGGGGGATACAATCAGCCCCAGCATTTT.

The chain uses TRBV4-2 and TRBJ1-2, with D perhaps matching TRBD1 (5 bases). Trimming took 3 bases from V and 1 from J, leaving 18 bases between them. The CDR3 loop spans 17 amino acids. Germline lookup yields CDR1 LGHNA and CDR2 YNFKEQ. DNA of the CDR3: TGTGCCAGCAGCCAGGACATGGGGGGAGGTAATAACTATGGCTACACCTTC. Translated: CASSQDMGGGNNYGYTF.

This clone was picked up one time. The chain employs TRBV3-1 (or the pseudogene TRBV3-2) and TRBJ1-4; D gene unclear. Trimming pared 0 bases from V and 0 bases from J, leaving 8 bases between. The germline V gene encodes CDR1 LGHDT and CDR2 YNNKEL (reference sequence). This CDR3 has 16 amino acids. The CDR3 reads CASSQDETTTNEKLFF. In DNA form, the CDR3 reads TGTGCCAGCAGCCAAGATGAAACTACAACTAATGAAAAACTGTTTTTT.

This clone was counted only a few times. The chain uses TRBV7-6 and TRBJ2-3; TRBD2 matches 16 bases. Germline trimming cut 5 bases from V and 1 base from J; bases unmatched to any gene: 12. The CDR3 is 20 amino acids. Germline CDR1 reads SGHVS; CDR2 reads FNYEAQ. CDR3 residues: CASSTPGTSGGALGTDTQYF. Written as DNA, the CDR3 is TGTGCCAGCAGCACCCCCGGGACTAGCGGGGGGGCCCTAGGCACAGATACGCAGTATTTT.

The chain has TRBV10-3 and TRBJ1-6; tentatively, D is TRBD1 (5 bases). Between the trimmed V and J ends, which lost 9 bases and 0 bases, there was a span of 24 bases. The germline gives CDR1 ENHRY, CDR2 SYGVKD. CDR3 length: 19 residues. The CDR3 coding sequence is TGTGCCATGGGGGGGGTAGGGACCAGGATTGACTCCTATAATTCACCCCTCCACTTT. Residues: CAMGGVGTRIDSYNSPLHF.

The chain carries TRBV5-1 and TRBJ1-2, with 9 bases aligning to TRBD1. This CDR3 spans 17 amino acids. The germline gives CDR1 SGHRS, CDR2 YFSETQ. Trimming at V came to 0 bases and at J to 0 bases, leaving 6 bases not matched to a gene. The CDR3 sequence: CASSLEQGAATNYGYTF. DNA of the CDR3: TGCGCCAGCAGCTTGGAACAGGGGGCCGCCACTAACTATGGCTACACCTTC.

This chain's CDR3 is CASSPIPGQGNTGELFF. In DNA, the CDR3 is TGTGCCAGCAGTCCTATCCCGGGACAGGGGAACACCGGGGAGCTGTTTTTT. The chain couples TRBV7-7 to TRBJ2-2; 9 bases are shared with TRBD1. J gave up 1 base and V 6 bases, and 9 bases lay outside the gene matches. This CDR3 comprises 17 residues. Germline V gene sequence: CDR1 SSHAT, CDR2 FNYEAQ (reference sequence).

A note on this clone: Other DNA sequences in this sample translate to the same CDR3. The chain employs TRBV7-3 and TRBJ2-3; no reliable D call. The CDR3 consists of 13 residues. CDR1 and CDR2 (germline): SGHTA, FQGTGA. V was pared by 5 bases and J by 3 bases, with 9 bases between. As DNA, the CDR3 is TGTGCCAGCAGCCGACTTGGGACAGATACGCAGTATTTT. Residues: CASSRLGTDTQYF.

This clone was recorded once. The chain carries TRBV18 and TRBJ1-2; D ambiguous. CDR1 is KGHSH, CDR2 LQKENI, per germline. The CDR3 is 13 amino acids. Between the trimmed V and J ends, which lost 1 base and 6 bases, there was a span of 9 bases. The chain's CDR3 is CASSPLQKDGYTF. The CDR3 DNA reads TGTGCCAGCTCACCACTACAGAAGGATGGCTACACCTTC.

This chain links TRBV19 with TRBJ2-1; 8 positions match TRBD2. This CDR3 is built from 15 residues. Germline CDR1 and CDR2: LNHDA and SQIVND (reference sequence). V gave up 2 bases and J gave up 4 bases; unmatched junction bases: 4. The CDR3 spells CASSIMASGYNEQFF. The CDR3 DNA reads TGTGCCAGTAGTATAATGGCTAGCGGGTACAATGAGCAGTTCTTC.

The chain recombines TRBV18 with TRBJ1-5; D is perhaps TRBD1 (5 bases). This CDR3 has 15 residues. Trimming removed 3 bases from V and 6 bases from J, with 15 bases in between. Germline V gene lookup returns CDR1 KGHSH and CDR2 LQKENI. This chain's CDR3 is CASSPVGQGGQPQHF. In DNA form, the CDR3 reads TGTGCCAGCTCACCTGTAGGGCAGGGAGGTCAGCCCCAGCATTTT.

This chain uses TRBV24-1 with TRBJ2-1, with TRBD1 matching over 10 bases. CDR3 length: 14 residues. With 7 bases clipped from V and 5 bases from J, the junction kept 4 bases outside the gene matches. Germline V gives CDR1 KGHDR, CDR2 SFDVKD. This chain's CDR3 is CATRPGQGNNEQFF. CDR3 in DNA: TGTGCCACCAGACCGGGACAGGGGAACAATGAGCAGTTCTTC.

This clone occurred a few times. J is TRBJ1-1 and V is TRBV5-1; TRBD1 agrees at 7 bases. With 4 bases clipped from V and 1 base from J, the junction kept 4 bases outside the gene matches. CDR1 and CDR2 from the germline V gene are SGHRS and YFSETQ. There are 14 residues in the CDR3. The CDR3 reads CASSRQGQNTEAFF. In nucleotides, the CDR3 is TGCGCCAGCAGCCGACAGGGTCAGAACACTGAAGCTTTCTTT.

The chain recombines TRBV5-1 with TRBJ2-3, with 9 bases identical to TRBD2. Losses at the gene ends were 4 bases for V and 4 bases for J; bases not matched to a gene: 7. The CDR3 loop spans 15 amino acids. Germline V CDR1 and CDR2: SGHRS, YFSETQ. CDR3 loop: CASSKGLAGPDTQYF. The CDR3 bases are TGCGCCAGCAGCAAGGGACTAGCAGGGCCAGATACGCAGTATTTT.

This rearrangement joins TRBV5-1 to TRBJ2-5; the match to TRBD1 covers 10 bases. Unmatched junction bases numbered 3, after V lost 4 bases and J lost 3 bases. The CDR3 runs 14 residues. Germline V gives CDR1 SGHRS, CDR2 YFSETQ. The CDR3 DNA is TGCGCCAGCAGCGAAGGGACAGGGGAAGAGACCCAGTACTTC. Residues: CASSEGTGEETQYF.

The chain carries TRBV6-2 or TRBV6-3 and TRBJ1-1, with TRBD1 identical over 9 bases. The length of the CDR3 is 16 residues. Germline assignment: CDR1 MNHEY and CDR2 SVGEGT. Unmatched junction bases numbered 9, after V lost 2 bases and J lost 5 bases. The CDR3 bases are TGTGCCAGCAGTTACGGGACAGGGAGAGCGGGTACTGAAGCTTTCTTT. It encodes CASSYGTGRAGTEAFF.

This chain links TRBV5-1 with TRBJ2-1; D is unclear. Trimming shortened V by 4 bases and J by 8 bases, and 10 bases separated the two germline ends. Germline CDR1 SGHRS, CDR2 YFSETQ. The CDR3 is made up of 12 amino acids. The CDR3 loop reads CASSNFGDEQFF. In DNA, the CDR3 is TGCGCCAGCAGCAACTTCGGAGATGAGCAGTTCTTC.

The chain uses TRBV5-4 and TRBJ1-6; a possible D gene is TRBD1 (6 bases). This CDR3 is built from 18 residues. Trimming left V 2 bases short and J 0 bases short, with 15 bases between. Germline CDR1 is SGHNT and CDR2 is YYREEE (reference sequence). Here the CDR3 DNA reads TGTGCCAGCAGCTTCGATGATGGGGGGGCCTCCTATAATTCACCCCTCCACTTT. Translation: CASSFDDGGASYNSPLHF.

This sequence joins TRBV5-4 and TRBJ1-3, with D perhaps matching TRBD1 (5 bases). CDR3 length equals 14 residues. CDR1 is SGHNT, CDR2 YYREEE, per germline (reference sequence). With 5 bases removed from V and 2 bases from J, the gap between germline ends came to 11 bases. The CDR3 DNA follows: TGTGCCAGCAGGGGTTCAGGGCCTGGAAACACCATATATTTT. Translated, it gives CASRGSGPGNTIYF.

The rearrangement links TRBV10-3 to TRBJ2-1; 10 nucleotides align to TRBD2. Germline lookup yields CDR1 ENHRY and CDR2 SYGVKD. Trimming at V came to 11 bases and at J to 6 bases, leaving 10 bases not matched to a gene. There are 14 residues in the CDR3. CDR3 nucleotide sequence: TGTGCCGCCTACTCTAGCGGGGGACCCAATGAGCAGTTCTTC. This codes for CAAYSSGGPNEQFF.